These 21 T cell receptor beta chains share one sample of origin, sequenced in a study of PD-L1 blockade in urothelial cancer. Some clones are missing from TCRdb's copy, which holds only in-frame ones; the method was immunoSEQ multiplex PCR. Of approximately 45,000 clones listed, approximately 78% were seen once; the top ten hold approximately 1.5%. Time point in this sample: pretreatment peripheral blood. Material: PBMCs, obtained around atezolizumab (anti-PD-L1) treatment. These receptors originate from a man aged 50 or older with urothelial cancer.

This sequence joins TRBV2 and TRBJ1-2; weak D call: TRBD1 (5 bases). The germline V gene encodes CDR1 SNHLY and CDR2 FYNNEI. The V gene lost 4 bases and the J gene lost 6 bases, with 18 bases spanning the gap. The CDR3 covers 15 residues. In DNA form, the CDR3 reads TGTGCCAGCAGTGCCTCGGTGCAGGGAACGGATGGCTACACCTTC. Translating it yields CASSASVQGTDGYTF.

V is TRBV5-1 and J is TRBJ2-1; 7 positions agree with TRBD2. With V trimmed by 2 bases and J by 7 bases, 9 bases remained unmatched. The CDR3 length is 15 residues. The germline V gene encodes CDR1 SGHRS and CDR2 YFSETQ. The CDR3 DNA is TGCGCCAGCAGCTTAACGGGGGGTGGCGCAAATGAGCAGTTCTTC. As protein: CASSLTGGGANEQFF.

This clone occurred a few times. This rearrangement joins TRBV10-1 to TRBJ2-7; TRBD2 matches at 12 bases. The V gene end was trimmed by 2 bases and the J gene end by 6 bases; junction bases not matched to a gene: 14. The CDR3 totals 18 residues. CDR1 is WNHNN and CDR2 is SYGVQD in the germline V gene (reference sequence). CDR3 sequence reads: CASSEMGLAGLNGGEQYF. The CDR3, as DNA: TGCGCCAGCAGTGAGATGGGACTAGCGGGCCTCAACGGTGGCGAGCAGTACTTC.

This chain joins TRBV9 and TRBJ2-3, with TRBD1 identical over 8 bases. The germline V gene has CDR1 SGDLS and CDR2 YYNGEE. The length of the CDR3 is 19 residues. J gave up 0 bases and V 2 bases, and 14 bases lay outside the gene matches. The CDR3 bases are TGTGCCAGCAGCGTCCGAGATCCCGGGACAGGATCTAGCACAGATACGCAGTATTTT. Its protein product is CASSVRDPGTGSSTDTQYF.

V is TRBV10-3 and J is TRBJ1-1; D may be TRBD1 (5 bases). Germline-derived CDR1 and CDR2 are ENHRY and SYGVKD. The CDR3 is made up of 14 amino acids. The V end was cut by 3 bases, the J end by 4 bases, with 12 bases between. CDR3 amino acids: CAISEGRGGTEAFF. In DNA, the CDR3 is TGTGCCATCAGTGAAGGGAGGGGAGGCACTGAAGCTTTCTTT.

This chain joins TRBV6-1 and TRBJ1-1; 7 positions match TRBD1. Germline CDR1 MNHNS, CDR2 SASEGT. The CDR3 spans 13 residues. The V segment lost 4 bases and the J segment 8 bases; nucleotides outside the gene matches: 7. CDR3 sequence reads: CASSGRQGREAFF. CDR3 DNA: TGTGCCAGCAGTGGCAGACAGGGACGGGAAGCTTTCTTT.

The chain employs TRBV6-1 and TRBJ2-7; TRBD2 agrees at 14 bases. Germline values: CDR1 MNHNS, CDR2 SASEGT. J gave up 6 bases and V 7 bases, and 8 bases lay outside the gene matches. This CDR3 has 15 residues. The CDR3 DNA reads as TGTGCCAGCATGGGACTAGCGGGAGTCCTTCTCGAGCAGTACTTC. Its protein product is CASMGLAGVLLEQYF.

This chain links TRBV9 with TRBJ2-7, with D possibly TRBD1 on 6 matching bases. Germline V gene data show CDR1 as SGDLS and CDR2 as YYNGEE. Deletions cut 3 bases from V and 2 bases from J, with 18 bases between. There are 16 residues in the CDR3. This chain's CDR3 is CASSEAPAGEPYEQYF. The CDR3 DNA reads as TGTGCCAGCAGCGAGGCCCCGGCAGGGGAACCCTACGAGCAGTACTTC.

The CDR3 DNA reads as TGCGCCAGCAGCGCCACCCCGGTAGACACCATATATTTT. Protein: CASSATPVDTIYF. The chain couples TRBV5-1 to TRBJ1-3; D not resolved. Germline loops: CDR1 SGHRS, CDR2 YFSETQ. Trimming pared 4 bases from V and 8 bases from J, leaving 13 bases between. The CDR3 spans 13 residues.

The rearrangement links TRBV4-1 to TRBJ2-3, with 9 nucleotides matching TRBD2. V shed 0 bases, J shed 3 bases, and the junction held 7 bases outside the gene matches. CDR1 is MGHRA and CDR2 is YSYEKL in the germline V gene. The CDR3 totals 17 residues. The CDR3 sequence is CASSQDGAGGPTDTQYF. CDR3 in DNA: TGCGCCAGCAGCCAAGATGGGGCGGGAGGGCCAACAGATACGCAGTATTTT.

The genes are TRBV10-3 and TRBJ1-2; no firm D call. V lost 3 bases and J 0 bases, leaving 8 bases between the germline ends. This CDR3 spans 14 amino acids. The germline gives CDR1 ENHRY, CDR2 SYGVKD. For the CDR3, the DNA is TGTGCCATCAGTGATAGAGAGACTAACTATGGCTACACCTTC. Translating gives CAISDRETNYGYTF.

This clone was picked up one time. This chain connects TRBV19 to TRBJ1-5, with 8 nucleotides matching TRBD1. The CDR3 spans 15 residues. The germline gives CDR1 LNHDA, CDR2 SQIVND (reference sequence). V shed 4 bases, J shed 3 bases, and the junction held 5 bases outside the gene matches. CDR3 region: CASSRGQAPNQPQHF. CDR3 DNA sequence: TGTGCCAGTAGTAGGGGACAGGCGCCCAATCAGCCCCAGCATTTT.

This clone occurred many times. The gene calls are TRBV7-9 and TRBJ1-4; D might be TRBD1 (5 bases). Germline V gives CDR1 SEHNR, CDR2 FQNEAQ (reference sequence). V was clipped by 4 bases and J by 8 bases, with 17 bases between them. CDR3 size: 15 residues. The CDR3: CASSSQGGSAEKLFF. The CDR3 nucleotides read TGTGCCAGCAGCTCCCAGGGAGGATCTGCGGAAAAACTGTTTTTT.

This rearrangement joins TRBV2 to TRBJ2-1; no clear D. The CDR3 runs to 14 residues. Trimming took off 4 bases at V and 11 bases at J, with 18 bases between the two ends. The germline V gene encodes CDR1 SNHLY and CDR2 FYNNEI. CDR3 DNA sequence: TGTGCCAGCAGTGGAACAGCAATGACAATGAAGCAGTTCTTC. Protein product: CASSGTAMTMKQFF.

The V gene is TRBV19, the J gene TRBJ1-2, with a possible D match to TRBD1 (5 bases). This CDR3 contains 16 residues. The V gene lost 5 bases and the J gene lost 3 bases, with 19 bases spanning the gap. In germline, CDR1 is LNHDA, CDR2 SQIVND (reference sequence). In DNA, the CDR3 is TGTGCCAGTAGTCCCCCGGGCCTCCGGGGGGACTATGGCTACACCTTC. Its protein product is CASSPPGLRGDYGYTF.

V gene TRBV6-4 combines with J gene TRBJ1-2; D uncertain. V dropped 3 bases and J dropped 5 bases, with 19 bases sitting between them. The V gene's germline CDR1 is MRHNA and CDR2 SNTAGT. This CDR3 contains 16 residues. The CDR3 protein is CASSDHGSQEGYGYTF. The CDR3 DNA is TGTGCCAGCAGTGATCATGGGTCGCAGGAAGGATATGGCTACACCTTC.

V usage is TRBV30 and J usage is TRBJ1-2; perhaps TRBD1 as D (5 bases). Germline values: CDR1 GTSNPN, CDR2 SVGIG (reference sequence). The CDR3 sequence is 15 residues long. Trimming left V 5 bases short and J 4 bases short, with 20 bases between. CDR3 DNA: TGTGCCTGGTCCTACCCTGGCGGGGGTGGCTATGGCTACACCTTC. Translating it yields CAWSYPGGGGYGYTF.

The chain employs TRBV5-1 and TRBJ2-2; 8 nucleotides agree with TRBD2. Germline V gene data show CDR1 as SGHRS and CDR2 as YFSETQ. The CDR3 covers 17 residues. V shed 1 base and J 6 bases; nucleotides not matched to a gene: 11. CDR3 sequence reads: CASSLSHGGGSPGELFF. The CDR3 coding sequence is TGCGCCAGCAGCTTGAGCCACGGGGGGGGAAGTCCCGGGGAGCTGTTTTTT.

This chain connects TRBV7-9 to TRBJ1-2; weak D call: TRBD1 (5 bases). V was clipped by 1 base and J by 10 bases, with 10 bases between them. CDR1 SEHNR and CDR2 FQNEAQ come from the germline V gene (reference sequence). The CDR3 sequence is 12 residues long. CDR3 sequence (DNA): TGTGCCAGCAGCTTAGACGGACACCTCTACACCTTC. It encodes CASSLDGHLYTF.

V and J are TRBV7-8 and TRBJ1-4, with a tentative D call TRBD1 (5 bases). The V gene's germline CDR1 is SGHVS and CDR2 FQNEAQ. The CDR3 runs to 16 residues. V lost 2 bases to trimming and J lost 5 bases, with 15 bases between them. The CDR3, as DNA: TGTGCCAGCAGCTTAATTAGTGGGAGGGGCAATGAAAAACTGTTTTTT. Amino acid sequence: CASSLISGRGNEKLFF. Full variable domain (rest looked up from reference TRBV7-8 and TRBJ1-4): GAGVSQSPRYKVAKRGQDVALRCDPISGHVSLFWYQQALGQGPEFLTYFQNEAQLDKSGLPSDRFFAERPEGSVSTLKIQRTQQEDSAVYLCASSLISGRGNEKLFFGSGTQLSVL.

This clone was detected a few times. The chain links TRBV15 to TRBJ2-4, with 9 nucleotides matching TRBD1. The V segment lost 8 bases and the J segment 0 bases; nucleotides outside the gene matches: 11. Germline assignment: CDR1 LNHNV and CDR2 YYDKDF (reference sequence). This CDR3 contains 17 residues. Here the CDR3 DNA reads TGTGCCACCTCGCCGGGACAGGGTCAGGTAGCCAAAAACATTCAGTACTTC. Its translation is CATSPGQGQVAKNIQYF.